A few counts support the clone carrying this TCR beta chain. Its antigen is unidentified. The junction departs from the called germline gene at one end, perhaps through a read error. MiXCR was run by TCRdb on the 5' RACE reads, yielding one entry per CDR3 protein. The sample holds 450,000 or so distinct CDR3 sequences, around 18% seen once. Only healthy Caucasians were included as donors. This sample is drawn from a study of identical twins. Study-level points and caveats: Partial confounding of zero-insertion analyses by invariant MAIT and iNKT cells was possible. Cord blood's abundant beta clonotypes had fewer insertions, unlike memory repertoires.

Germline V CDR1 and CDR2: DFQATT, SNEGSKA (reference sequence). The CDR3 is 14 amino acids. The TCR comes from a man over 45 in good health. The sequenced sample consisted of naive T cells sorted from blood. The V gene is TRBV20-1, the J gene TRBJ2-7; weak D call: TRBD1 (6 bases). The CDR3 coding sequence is TGCAGTGCTAGAGGGGGGCCCCTATCCTCCGAGCAGTACTTC. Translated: CSARGGPLSSEQYF.